What follows are 26 T cell receptor beta chains derived from one specimen sequenced in a study of graft-versus-host responses after intestinal transplantation. Data came from immunoSEQ multiplex PCR; TCRdb stores just in-frame clones and leaves some out. The sample records 75,000 to 100,000 clones, 86% being singletons. This sample comprised PBMCs, obtained 255 days after intestinal transplant. The receptors were gathered from a human patient who received an intestinal transplant, so some T cells may come from the graft donor.

This chain links TRBV28 with TRBJ1-3, with D maybe TRBD1 (5 bases). CDR1 and CDR2 (germline): MDHEN, SYDVKM. The V and J ends lost 4 bases and 0 bases respectively, with 10 bases between them. The CDR3 is 15 amino acids. For the CDR3, the DNA is TGTGCCAGCAGTTCGGACACCAGCTCTGGAAACACCATATATTTT. It encodes CASSSDTSSGNTIYF.

The chain uses TRBV5-4 and TRBJ2-3; D uncertain. The germline V gene encodes CDR1 SGHNT and CDR2 YYREEE (reference sequence). The CDR3 runs 14 residues. Trimming pared 0 bases from V and 2 bases from J, leaving 7 bases between. The CDR3 DNA reads TGTGCCAGCAGCTTGGCCCCCATCACAGATACGCAGTATTTT. This gives the protein CASSLAPITDTQYF.

This clone was seen just once. The CDR3 DNA reads as TGTGCCAGCAGCTTGATGGCCAGGGGGGACGCAGATACGCAGTATTTT. Its protein is CASSLMARGDADTQYF. V usage is TRBV5-6 and J usage is TRBJ2-3; possibly TRBD1 for D (7 bases). CDR1 is SGHDT, CDR2 YYEEEE, per germline. The CDR3 spans 16 residues. The V gene lost 1 base and the J gene lost 4 bases, with 16 bases spanning the gap.

The V call is TRBV25-1, the J call TRBJ2-5; perhaps TRBD1 as D (5 bases). The DNA end lines up better with TRBJ2-7; the J call may be wrong. Looked up from germline, CDR1 is MGHDK and CDR2 is SYGVNS. The CDR3 totals 14 residues. This CDR3 is CASSDPNRIYEQYF. Written as DNA, the CDR3 is TGTGCCAGCAGTGACCCGAACAGGATATACGAGCAGTACTTC.

The rearrangement joins TRBV14 to TRBJ1-1; D is unclear. CDR1 is SGHDN and CDR2 is FVKESK in the germline V gene. There are 14 residues in the CDR3. The V and J ends lost 3 bases and 1 base respectively, with 9 bases between them. The CDR3 region is CASSQRVTNTEAFF. CDR3 DNA: TGTGCCAGCAGCCAGAGGGTTACGAACACTGAAGCTTTCTTT.

The chain has TRBV29-1 and TRBJ2-2; TRBD2 matches at 10 bases. CDR1 is SQVTM and CDR2 is ANQGSEA in the germline V gene. CDR3 length: 14 residues. V was pared by 4 bases and J by 1 base, with 0 bases of the junction left unmatched. The CDR3 loop is CSVGLAGNTGELFF. The CDR3 DNA follows: TGCAGCGTTGGACTAGCGGGGAACACCGGGGAGCTGTTTTTT.

V is TRBV25-1 and J is TRBJ2-5; 8 bases are a match to TRBD2. Trimming took 4 bases from V and 4 from J; bases not matched to a gene: 2. Germline values: CDR1 MGHDK, CDR2 SYGVNS. The CDR3 totals 13 residues. The CDR3 nucleotides read TGTGCCAGCAGTGGCCTAGCGGGAGAGACCCAGTACTTC. Amino acids: CASSGLAGETQYF.

Concerning this clone: The germline gene is not matched at one end of the junction; a read error may be the cause. This chain joins TRBV29-1 and TRBJ2-1; 7 nucleotides align to TRBD1. The germline V gene has CDR1 SQVTM and CDR2 ANQGSEA. This CDR3 is built from 11 residues. The CDR3, as DNA: TGCAGCGCCGCCACCGACAGGGTACAACTCTTC. As protein: CSAATDRVQLF.

The chain uses TRBV5-4 and TRBJ2-5; a weak D match, TRBD2 (6 bases). This CDR3 is 15 amino acids long. Trimming took 0 bases from V and 2 from J, leaving 11 bases between them. Germline lookup yields CDR1 SGHNT and CDR2 YYREEE (reference sequence). The CDR3 coding sequence is TGTGCCAGCAGCTTGGCTAGGGACTTGCAAGAGACCCAGTACTTC. Encoded protein: CASSLARDLQETQYF.

The chain combines TRBV2 with TRBJ2-1, with TRBD1 matching over 9 bases. The V segment lost 9 bases and the J segment 0 bases; nucleotides outside the gene matches: 3. The germline V gene has CDR1 SNHLY and CDR2 FYNNEI. The CDR3 loop spans 14 amino acids. Here the CDR3 DNA reads TGTGCCAGGGGACAGGGCAACTCCTACAATGAGCAGTTCTTC. Amino acid sequence: CARGQGNSYNEQFF.

This clone was counted a single time. The chain joins TRBV7-8 to TRBJ2-7; 9 bases match TRBD2. Trimming took 7 bases from V and 3 from J; bases not matched to a gene: 10. The CDR3 consists of 15 residues. The germline gives CDR1 SGHVS, CDR2 FQNEAQ. This CDR3 reads CASTPGASGIYEQYF. For the CDR3, the DNA is TGTGCCAGCACCCCGGGGGCTAGCGGGATCTACGAGCAGTACTTC.

V usage is TRBV7-2 and J usage is TRBJ2-3, with D possibly TRBD2 on 6 matching bases. In germline, CDR1 is SGHTA, CDR2 FQGNSA. The CDR3 extends over 14 amino acids. V shed 2 bases and J shed 5 bases, with 11 bases lying between them. The CDR3 coding sequence is TGTGCCAGCAGCTTACTAGCGCGACAAGATACGCAGTATTTT. Encoded protein: CASSLLARQDTQYF.

CDR3 coding DNA: TGTGCCAGCAGTGATAAGACCTTAGGAGACGTCGACACCGGGGAGCTGTTTTTT. Its protein product is CASSDKTLGDVDTGELFF. This chain uses TRBV16 with TRBJ2-2; no reliable D call. Trimming shortened V by 6 bases and J by 3 bases, and 23 bases separated the two germline ends. The germline V gene encodes CDR1 KGHSY and CDR2 FQNENV. This CDR3 has 18 residues.

The chain couples TRBV5-1 to TRBJ2-4, with D perhaps matching TRBD1 (5 bases). The CDR3 has 12 amino acids. V gave up 2 bases and J gave up 7 bases, with 7 bases separating them. Germline assignment: CDR1 SGHRS and CDR2 YFSETQ. Here the CDR3 DNA reads TGCGCCAGCAGCTTAAAGGGGAACATTCAGTACTTC. The encoded protein is CASSLKGNIQYF.

The chain recombines TRBV28 with TRBJ1-4; D gene ambiguous. Germline CDR1 and CDR2: MDHEN and SYDVKM. This CDR3 is 13 amino acids long. Trimming pared 7 bases from V and 5 bases from J, leaving 11 bases between. The CDR3, as DNA: TGTGCCAGCACGAAAGAATTAAATGAAAAACTGTTTTTT. This gives the protein CASTKELNEKLFF. Together with reference TRBV28 and TRBJ1-4, the CDR3 gives the full variable domain: DVKVTQSSRYLVKRTGEKVFLECVQDMDHENMFWYRQDPGLGLRLIYFSYDVKMKEKGDIPEGYSVSREKKERFSLILESASTNQTSMYLCASTKELNEKLFFGSGTQLSVL.

The chain uses TRBV18 and TRBJ2-2, with D possibly matching TRBD1 (5 bases). The CDR3 has 14 amino acids. Germline V gene sequence: CDR1 KGHSH, CDR2 LQKENI. V was trimmed by 5 bases and J by 3 bases, leaving 10 bases between them. CDR3 loop: CASSNFRDTGELFF. The CDR3, as DNA: TGTGCCAGCTCAAACTTCAGGGACACCGGGGAGCTGTTTTTT.

The V call is TRBV27, the J call TRBJ1-1, with D possibly being TRBD1 (6 bases). The CDR3 sequence is 13 residues long. The ends were cut back, 2 bases at V and 6 bases at J, with 10 bases in the middle. Germline V CDR1 and CDR2: MNHEY, SMNVEV (reference sequence). DNA for the CDR3: TGTGCCAGCAGTTTAGTCAGGGGCGCTGAAGCTTTCTTT. Encoded protein: CASSLVRGAEAFF.

This chain uses TRBV7-6 with TRBJ1-3; a possible D gene is TRBD1 (5 bases). V shed 3 bases and J shed 0 bases, with 12 bases lying between them. Germline CDR1 reads SGHVS; CDR2 reads FNYEAQ. CDR3 size: 16 residues. The CDR3 DNA reads TGTGCCAGCAGCTTTTGGACACCCCGCTCTGGAAACACCATATATTTT. It yields the protein CASSFWTPRSGNTIYF.

The genes are TRBV14 and TRBJ1-1, with D uncertain. Germline CDR1 is SGHDN and CDR2 is FVKESK. Trimming left V 0 bases short and J 4 bases short, with 12 bases between. This CDR3 spans 15 amino acids. The CDR3 is CASSQEGRRATEAFF. The CDR3 DNA sequence: TGTGCCAGCAGCCAAGAAGGGAGGAGGGCCACTGAAGCTTTCTTT. Using reference TRBV14 and TRBJ1-1 for the parts outside the CDR3, the full variable domain is EAGVTQFPSHSVIEKGQTVTLRCDPISGHDNLYWYRRVMGKEIKFLLHFVKESKQDESGMPNNRFLAERTGGTYSTLKVQPAELEDSGVYFCASSQEGRRATEAFFGQGTRLTVV.

The chain couples TRBV7-9 to TRBJ1-2; 8 nucleotides line up with TRBD1. Germline-derived CDR1 and CDR2 are SEHNR and FQNEAQ (reference sequence). With V trimmed by 1 base and J by 4 bases, 5 bases remained unmatched. The CDR3 length is 15 residues. The CDR3 spells CASSLVGQEFYGYTF. The DNA of the CDR3 is TGTGCCAGCAGCTTAGTGGGACAGGAATTCTATGGCTACACCTTC.

The genes are TRBV28 and TRBJ2-5, with D possibly TRBD2 on 6 matching bases. The CDR3 is made up of 15 amino acids. Germline CDR1 MDHEN, CDR2 SYDVKM. Trimming took off 3 bases at V and 2 bases at J, with 13 bases between the two ends. This CDR3 is CASSFLARAQETQYF. In DNA form, the CDR3 reads TGTGCCAGCAGTTTTCTAGCGCGAGCACAAGAGACCCAGTACTTC. The full variable domain, with the rest looked up from reference TRBV28 and TRBJ2-5, is DVKVTQSSRYLVKRTGEKVFLECVQDMDHENMFWYRQDPGLGLRLIYFSYDVKMKEKGDIPEGYSVSREKKERFSLILESASTNQTSMYLCASSFLARAQETQYFGPGTRLLVL.

J is TRBJ2-7 and V is TRBV5-1, with 9 bases matching TRBD1. CDR1 is SGHRS, CDR2 YFSETQ, per germline. Losses at the gene ends were 0 bases for V and 2 bases for J; bases not matched to a gene: 6. This CDR3 is 16 amino acids long. The CDR3 reads CASSLDLGTGPYEQYF. The CDR3 DNA reads as TGCGCCAGCAGCTTGGACCTCGGGACAGGGCCCTACGAGCAGTACTTC.

This clone was found a few times. The rearrangement links TRBV5-1 to TRBJ2-3; D unclear. CDR3 size: 15 residues. The germline V gene encodes CDR1 SGHRS and CDR2 YFSETQ. Trimming left V 0 bases short and J 1 base short, with 9 bases between. The CDR3: CASSLGALGTDTQYF. In nucleotides, the CDR3 is TGCGCCAGCAGCTTGGGGGCATTGGGCACAGATACGCAGTATTTT.

The V gene is TRBV4-2, the J gene TRBJ2-3; the match to TRBD1 covers 11 bases. The germline CDR1 and CDR2 sequences are LGHNA and YNFKEQ. The ends lost 1 base at V and 4 bases at J; junction bases unmatched: 4. The CDR3 length is 16 residues. For the CDR3, the DNA is TGTGCCAGCAGCCAAGCCCCGGGACAGGGGGCAGATACGCAGTATTTT. This translates into CASSQAPGQGADTQYF.

The CDR3 is CASSLSLGEVNQPQHF. For the CDR3, the DNA is TGTGCCAGCAGTTTGTCTTTGGGGGAAGTGAATCAGCCCCAGCATTTT. This rearrangement joins TRBV27 to TRBJ1-5; perhaps TRBD1 as D (5 bases). The CDR3 loop spans 16 amino acids. The germline gives CDR1 MNHEY, CDR2 SMNVEV (reference sequence). V lost 3 bases, J lost 4 bases, and 16 bases lay in between.

This chain joins TRBV30 and TRBJ2-1, with TRBD2 as a possible D gene (6 bases). CDR1 and CDR2 from the germline V gene are GTSNPN and SVGIG (reference sequence). This CDR3 region has 15 residues. V was pared by 3 bases and J by 3 bases, with 15 bases between. For the CDR3, the DNA is TGTGCCTGGAGCCCGTACGGGGGATACTACAATGAGCAGTTCTTC. Encoded protein: CAWSPYGGYYNEQFF.